This TCR beta chain appears in the sequencing data of a study of blood T cell repertoires in COVID-19. The overall study: Acute-phase and convalescent COVID-19 samples originated in the United States, Italy and Spain. The cDNA or gDNA used as material had been derived from T cells, B-cell-depleted T cells, or PBMCs.

In the original analysis: From reference gene primer amplification, estimates of nucleated cell counts were derived. Profiled with immunoSEQ multiplex PCR; TCRdb holds only in-frame clones, not every one. The V and J calls and clone size come from that table; D and trimming were worked out from the DNA. The repertoire has more than 95,000 clones, approximately 80% of them found once; the top ten carry about 5%. This clonotype was sampled from a man in his 60s with acute or convalescent COVID-19. Source material: peripheral blood.

Written as DNA, the CDR3 is TGTGCCAGCAGTTTGTTGGTAGGGGGTGGCACTGAAGCTTTCTTT. Translating it yields CASSLLVGGGTEAFF. V and J are TRBV27 and TRBJ1-1; possibly TRBD1 for D (6 bases). V lost 3 bases and J 4 bases, leaving 15 bases between the germline ends. Germline V gives CDR1 MNHEY, CDR2 SMNVEV (reference sequence). The CDR3 extends over 15 amino acids.